This T cell receptor (beta chain) was captured in a study of response to subunit inactivated influenza vaccine (dated by TCRdb to the late 2010s). Background on the whole study: The study used deep quantitative T cell receptor repertoire profiling to track responses to a trivalent subunit inactivated influenza vaccine. Broader findings and caveats from the paper: The authors proposed that each seasonal influenza vaccination may bring in only a limited number of new T cells.

The time point label here, explained by the study, means: 45 to 50 days after influenza vaccine administration. This clonotype was observed a handful of times. Its cognate antigen has yet to be identified. Per-base quality was not reported, and no clone a single base away is much larger than it. The protocol used for the library was RT-PCR. The sequencing machine was an Illumina HiSeq 2500. Clones were called with MiXCR by TCRdb after fastp trimmed the public reads at Q25, and only in-frame beta chains were retained. Records with the same CDR3 protein are collapsed into one entry carrying the most frequent genes and DNA. The table for this sample lists 500,000 or so distinct CDR3 sequences; 10% to 11% of them were counted only once. The ten top clones hold more than 10% of the sample. CDR1 MNHEY and CDR2 SVGAGI are derived from the germline V gene. From the cysteine through the phenylalanine, the CDR3 covers 15 amino acids. CDR3 DNA only is kept here, 45 bases in frame from base 1. A distance of 20 bases separates the germline ends of V and J, which lose 0 bases and 12 bases respectively.

The sequence is built from TRBV6-5 and TRBJ1-1; TRBD1 is possibly the D segment (5 matching bases). This receptor was identified in a man aged 50 or older who received an inactivated influenza vaccine. Donor details come from another sample of the same person, matched by shared clones. This material consisted of PBMCs from blood, taken roughly 6 weeks after vaccination. CDR3 protein: CASSYSGPRVAESFF. The DNA sequence is given as TGTGCCAGCAGTTACTCGGGGCCTAGGGTGGCTGAGTCTTTCTTT.